Below are 14 T cell receptor beta chains sequenced from a single sample in a study of T cell responses to AZD1222 COVID-19 vaccine. The protocol was immunoSEQ multiplex PCR, while the TCRdb copy is restricted to in-frame clones and leaves out a portion. Seen here are approximately 150,000 clones, approximately 90% observed once, and the top ten hold 5%. Sequencing was performed on peripheral blood, taken on day 0 of AZD1222 vaccination. The receptor set was obtained from an adult in good health.

The rearrangement uses TRBV29-1 and TRBJ2-7; no clear D. The germline V gene encodes CDR1 SQVTM and CDR2 ANQGSEA. V lost 2 bases, J lost 2 bases, and 10 bases lay in between. This CDR3 has 13 residues. The CDR3 is CSVERADTYEQYF. The CDR3 DNA sequence: TGCAGCGTTGAAAGGGCTGACACCTACGAGCAGTACTTC.

This rearrangement joins TRBV19 to TRBJ2-7, with D uncertain. The ends were cut back, 1 base at V and 7 bases at J, with 8 bases in the middle. This CDR3 has 12 amino acids. Germline V gene lookup returns CDR1 LNHDA and CDR2 SQIVND (reference sequence). The CDR3 loop reads CASSIGTREQYF. CDR3 nucleotides: TGTGCCAGTAGTATAGGAACCAGAGAGCAGTACTTC.

The rearrangement joins TRBV5-1 to TRBJ2-2; D call uncertain. Germline CDR1 reads SGHRS; CDR2 reads YFSETQ. Trimming took off 4 bases at V and 6 bases at J, with 16 bases between the two ends. The CDR3 spans 15 residues. This CDR3 is CASSVAQSQAGELFF. The CDR3, as DNA: TGCGCCAGCAGCGTCGCGCAAAGTCAGGCCGGGGAGCTGTTTTTT. Full variable domain (remainder filled in from reference TRBV5-1 and TRBJ2-2): KAGVTQTPRYLIKTRGQQVTLSCSPISGHRSVSWYQQTPGQGLQFLFEYFSETQRNKGNFPGRFSGRQFSNSRSEMNVSTLELGDSALYLCASSVAQSQAGELFFGEGSRLTVL.

The chain is built from TRBV21-1 and TRBJ2-1; TRBD2 reflects the table's D call only, with no check against the DNA. TRBV21-1 is designated a pseudogene. CDR3 length equals 18 residues. This CDR3 reads CASSKGETSGSPRLEQFF. DNA of the CDR3: TGTGCCAGCAGCAAAGGGGAGACTAGCGGGAGTCCGAGGCTTGAGCAGTTCTTC.

This rearrangement joins TRBV12-3 or TRBV12-4 to TRBJ2-3; TRBD1 is a possible D gene (5 bases). The CDR3 runs to 12 residues. Trimming removed 6 bases at V and 5 bases at J, with 9 bases between. The CDR3 sequence is CASRTTGDTQYF. The DNA for the CDR3 is TGTGCCAGCAGAACTACAGGAGATACGCAGTATTTT.

The chain employs TRBV12-5 and TRBJ2-3, with a tentative D call TRBD2 (5 bases). CDR1 is LGHNT, CDR2 FRNRAP, per germline. The CDR3 is 16 amino acids. V gave up 7 bases and J gave up 2 bases, with 19 bases separating them. The CDR3 nucleotides read TGTGCTAGTGCTCCTCGGGGAGAGCCCCACACAGATACGCAGTATTTT. Amino acid sequence: CASAPRGEPHTDTQYF.

V is TRBV19 and J is TRBJ2-2, with 8 positions matching TRBD1. After removal of 5 bases from V and 5 bases from J, the junction contained 7 bases not matched to a gene. CDR1 LNHDA and CDR2 SQIVND come from the germline V gene (reference sequence). The CDR3 has 15 amino acids. CDR3 sequence: CASSSPGGRTGELFF. The CDR3 DNA reads as TGTGCCAGTAGTTCACCAGGGGGCCGGACCGGGGAGCTGTTTTTT.

Concerning this clone itself: The same CDR3 is also encoded by other DNA sequences in this sample. The V gene is TRBV19, the J gene TRBJ2-1; D remains ambiguous. CDR3 length equals 13 residues. The germline gives CDR1 LNHDA, CDR2 SQIVND (reference sequence). The V gene lost 9 bases and the J gene lost 1 base, with 10 bases spanning the gap. The CDR3 region has the DNA TGTGCCAGCAGTCCGTCGTCCTACAATGAGCAGTTCTTC. This codes for CASSPSSYNEQFF.

The J gene is TRBJ1-5, the V gene TRBV19, with TRBD1 matching over 7 bases. This CDR3 region has 17 residues. Trimming cost V 6 bases and J 0 bases; bases outside gene matches: 11. The germline V gene has CDR1 LNHDA and CDR2 SQIVND (reference sequence). DNA of the CDR3: TGTGCCAGTAGCCCCACCTCTGGGACAGATAGCAATCAGCCCCAGCATTTT. Translation gives CASSPTSGTDSNQPQHF.

This rearrangement joins TRBV27 to TRBJ2-7; 7 bases fit TRBD2. Germline CDR1 and CDR2: MNHEY and SMNVEV (reference sequence). The CDR3 loop spans 14 amino acids. V was clipped by 3 bases and J by 0 bases; unmatched bases: 2. CDR3 nucleotide sequence: TGTGCCAGCAGTTTCCGGACTAGCTCCTACGAGCAGTACTTC. Translation: CASSFRTSSYEQYF.

This clone has only one observation. V gene TRBV24-1 combines with J gene TRBJ2-4, with TRBD2 as a possible D gene (6 bases). The germline V gene encodes CDR1 KGHDR and CDR2 SFDVKD. This CDR3 comprises 15 residues. The germline V and J ends were trimmed by 2 bases and 8 bases, with 15 bases remaining between them. The CDR3: CATSDYRDSRYIQYF. The CDR3 bases are TGTGCCACCAGTGATTACCGGGACTCGAGGTACATTCAGTACTTC.

CDR3 DNA: TGTGCCAGCAGTCCCGACAGGGAACAAGAGACCCAGTACTTC. Translating it yields CASSPDREQETQYF. The chain combines TRBV27 with TRBJ2-5; 7 bases match TRBD1. Trimming at V came to 5 bases and at J to 2 bases, leaving 5 bases not matched to a gene. CDR3 size: 14 residues. Germline CDR1 and CDR2: MNHEY and SMNVEV (reference sequence).

The gene calls are TRBV18 and TRBJ1-5, with 9 bases lining up with TRBD1. CDR3 length equals 14 residues. The germline V gene encodes CDR1 KGHSH and CDR2 LQKENI. V was pared by 3 bases and J by 6 bases, with 3 bases of the junction left unmatched. CDR3 sequence (DNA): TGTGCCAGCTCACCTGGGACAGGGATTCAGCCCCAGCATTTT. It encodes CASSPGTGIQPQHF.

The chain carries TRBV6-2 or TRBV6-3 and TRBJ2-3; D ambiguous. Trimming shortened V by 6 bases and J by 1 base, and 11 bases separated the two germline ends. The CDR3 totals 14 residues. In germline, CDR1 is MNHEY, CDR2 SVGEGT. CDR3 nucleotides: TGTGCCAGCAGCCGCCTGAGCGGCACAGATACGCAGTATTTT. It translates to CASSRLSGTDTQYF.